Given below is one T cell receptor (beta chain) in context. The sample belongs to a study of blood T cell repertoires in COVID-19. About the research overall: Both acute and convalescent COVID-19 samples were obtained from the United States, Italy and Spain. From T cells, B-cell-depleted T cells, or PBMCs came the material, which was cDNA or gDNA.

V lost 4 bases, J lost 8 bases, and 9 bases lay in between. Per germline, CDR1 SGHVS and CDR2 FQNEAQ. This CDR3 has 12 residues. The data were produced by immunoSEQ multiplex PCR, yet TCRdb's version contains in-frame clones alone and is incomplete. The sample holds about 50,000 clones, roughly 85% seen once. This clonotype was obtained from a human donor in a cohort sampled during active COVID-19. The donor label of this sample is uncertain. Sequences were obtained from peripheral blood. This rearrangement joins TRBV7-8 to TRBJ1-5; D perhaps matches TRBD1 (6 bases). CDR3 bases: TGTGCCAGCAGCTCGCCAGGGGAGCCCCAGCATTTT. The encoded protein is CASSSPGEPQHF.